This T cell receptor beta chain was recovered during a study of STAT5B mutations in CD4+ large granular lymphocyte leukemia. Study-level points and caveats: 8/27 top patient clones versus 2/35 control clones were TRBV06-family. Patient CD4-sorted repertoires looked more clonal than healthy CD4+ repertoires, even without putative leukemic clones.

This clone was seen once. Its antigen is not known. Germline CDR1 and CDR2: MNHNS and SASEGT. The CDR3 runs to 13 residues. The V gene lost 6 bases and the J gene lost 0 bases, with 9 bases spanning the gap. The assay was run at survey level. Original handling: Lowest detectable productive clonotype frequency was 2.59 x 10-5. TCRdb's table, derived via immunoSEQ multiplex PCR, lists solely in-frame clones and lacks some. V, J and clone size are those of that table, while D and trimming were read from the DNA. The repertoire holds approximately 40,000 clones, about 88% seen once, with approximately 0.33% in the top ten.

Sequencing was done on a sample of CD4+ T cells from blood buffy coats. The chain couples TRBV6-1 to TRBJ2-7; no clear D. The sequence was collected from a human donor in good health. The CDR3 sequence: CASRVTRSYEQYF. For the CDR3, the DNA is TGTGCCAGCAGGGTGACACGCTCCTACGAGCAGTACTTC.